Listed here are 2 T cell receptor beta chains from one sample, sequenced in a study of somatic mutations in cytotoxic T cells in rheumatoid arthritis. TCRdb's copy holds only in-frame clones and misses some; the assay was immunoSEQ multiplex PCR. The sample yields over 15,000 clones, about 83% seen once. The specimen sequenced was CD8+ T cells sorted from blood. The receptors shown here come from a man aged 18 to 30 with rheumatoid arthritis.

V is TRBV19 and J is TRBJ1-2; D is undetermined. V lost 0 bases and J 2 bases, leaving 19 bases between the germline ends. The length of the CDR3 is 18 residues. The germline CDR1 and CDR2 sequences are LNHDA and SQIVND (reference sequence). The CDR3 DNA sequence: TGTGCCAGTAGTATAGAATTGACCTTCGCCCGCTACAACTATGGCTACACCTTC. Residues: CASSIELTFARYNYGYTF.

This rearrangement joins TRBV19 to TRBJ2-2, with D perhaps assigned TRBD1 or TRBD2 (5 bases each). V lost 4 bases, J lost 6 bases, and 21 bases lay in between. Per the germline V gene, CDR1 is LNHDA and CDR2 is SQIVND (reference sequence). There are 17 residues in the CDR3. The CDR3 DNA reads TGTGCCAGTAGTACGCTCCAAAGTCGCCCGGGGCCCGGGGAGCTGTTTTTT. Protein: CASSTLQSRPGPGELFF.